This T cell receptor (beta chain) was retrieved from a study of T cells in Graves' hyperthyroidism and ophthalmopathy. Study-level points and caveats: Among clonotypes expanded in thyroid above 0.001, most were also found in blood.

There are a few counts of this clonotype. What it recognizes is unknown. TCR beta CDR3 region amplification was performed from RNA transcripts. First-round RT-PCR targeting the TCR CDR3 was performed with the HTBI primer set. TCRdb reprocessed the multiplex PCR reads with MiXCR, giving one entry per CDR3 protein. This table holds more than 650,000 distinct CDR3 sequences, 12% to 15% found once. The germline V gene has CDR1 MNHEY and CDR2 SMNVEV (reference sequence). The CDR3 runs 18 residues. Trimming at V came to 3 bases and at J to 3 bases, leaving 13 bases not matched to a gene. Stable disease denoted Graves' hyperthyroidism without ophthalmopathy progression within 18 months. Exclusion criteria comprised uncontrolled infection, other autoimmune disease, pregnancy or lactation. Orbital computed tomography and thyroid ultrasound, together with serum TRAb and thyroxine and clinical symptoms, were used for diagnoses.

Specimen: blood. The chain uses TRBV27 and TRBJ2-7; 11 bases align to TRBD2. This clonotype originated in a young woman with Graves' hyperthyroidism. CDR3 bases: TGTGCCAGCAGTTTTAGACTAGCGGGAAAAAATAGGTACTACGAGCAGTACTTC. Its protein product is CASSFRLAGKNRYYEQYF.